This T cell receptor beta chain came from a study of post-analysis software for immune sequencing data. The sample holds many counts of this clonotype. Unique molecular identifiers featured in each of the TCR beta cDNA libraries. TCRdb re-derived calls from the PCR reads in MiXCR, one entry per CDR3 protein. The table lists around 440,000 distinct CDR3 sequences, roughly 46% of them singletons. Sequencing was done on a sample of blood. The source of this sequence is a girl aged 10 to 17 with multiple sclerosis.

The CDR3 region has the DNA TGCAGCGCGCCGGGGAGAGAGACCCAGTACTTC. Its protein product is CSAPGRETQYF. J is TRBJ2-5 and V is TRBV29-1, with a tentative D call TRBD2 (5 bases). The CDR3 has 11 residues. Trimming took 7 bases from V and 4 from J, leaving 10 bases between them. CDR1 and CDR2 from the germline V gene are SQVTM and ANQGSEA.